The rows below give T cell receptor beta chains drawn from one sample of a study of Graves' ophthalmopathy and Graves' hyperthyroidism. MiXCR was run by TCRdb on the multiplex PCR reads, yielding one entry per CDR3 protein. Counted here are around 660,000 distinct CDR3 sequences, approximately 39% occurring once; the ten biggest clones make up over 2.5%. The sequencing input was peripheral blood. These receptors originate from an adult man with Graves' ophthalmopathy. The CDR3 runs from the conserved cysteine through the conserved F or W. A D gene is named only where the DNA matches it firmly. Expanded clones are given a class, and other clones once, few, many or no size at all.

clone_size | d_call | j_call | v_call | cdr3_nt | cdr3_aa
many | NA | TRBJ1-1 | TRBV11-3 | TGTGCCAGCAGCTTTACAAAGAACACTGAAGCTTTCTTT | CASSFTKNTEAFF
NA | TRBD1 | TRBJ2-5 | TRBV10-3 | TGTGCCATTCAACAGGGGGCGGGTGAGACCCAGTACTTC | CAIQQGAGETQYF
NA | NA | TRBJ2-7 | TRBV20-1 | TGCAGTGCTAGCACAACAGGGGGGGTCTACGAGCAGTACTTC | CSASTTGGVYEQYF
NA | NA | TRBJ2-2 | TRBV19 | TGTGCCAGCAGTGAAGCCGTCGGTGGCGGGCTAAACACCGGGGAGCTGTTTTTT | CASSEAVGGGLNTGELFF
NA | NA | TRBJ2-2 | TRBV4-2 | TGTGCCAGCAGCCCCACCCAAGCTAACACCGGGGAGCTGTTTTTT | CASSPTQANTGELFF
many | NA | TRBJ1-3 | TRBV20-1 | TGCAGTGCTCCCCTTCCAGGGAGAGGAAACACCATATATTTT | CSAPLPGRGNTIYF
many | NA | TRBJ2-7 | TRBV20-1 | TGCAGTGTCACAGGGCCAACGAGCTCCTACGAGCAGTACTTC | CSVTGPTSSYEQYF
many | NA | TRBJ1-5 | TRBV20-1 | TGCAGTGCTAGAGATCGGGCCTCGGCCCAGCATTTT | CSARDRASAQHF
NA | TRBD2 | TRBJ2-5 | TRBV2 | TGTGCTAGTGAGCGGGACGTCCCGGAGACCCAGTACTTC | CASERDVPETQYF
once | TRBD1 | TRBJ2-5 | TRBV24-1 | TGTGCCACCAGTGACCGAGGCGACAGGGGGGAAGAGACCCAGTACTTC | CATSDRGDRGEETQYF
NA | NA | TRBJ1-6 | TRBV5-4 | TGTGCCAGCAGCTTGGAAGGGTCAGCTGGGTATAATTCACCCCTCCACTTT | CASSLEGSAGYNSPLHF
many | NA | TRBJ1-6 | TRBV10-3 | TGTGCCATCAGTGAAAGGACAGTGGGACGGGAAGTGTCACCCCTCCACTTT | CAISERTVGREVSPLHF
NA | NA | TRBJ1-4 | TRBV27 | TGTGCCAGCAGTTCGCCGGGTAATAGTGGCGAAAAACTGTTTTTT | CASSSPGNSGEKLFF
many | NA | TRBJ1-2 | TRBV6-1 | TGTGCCAGCAGTTGGGCGGACGGCGTGCGGGGCTACACCTTC | CASSWADGVRGYTF
many | NA | TRBJ1-1 | TRBV6-5 | TGTGCCAGTAGGGGGGACACTGAAGCTTTCTTT | CASRGDTEAFF
NA | NA | TRBJ1-2 | TRBV2 | TGTGCCAGCAGTGGGGTGGATGTCTACACCTTC | CASSGVDVYTF
NA | NA | TRBJ2-2 | TRBV5-8 | TGTGCCAGCAGCCATCGGGGGTTGAGGGTCGCCGGGGAGCTGTTTTTT | CASSHRGLRVAGELFF
NA | NA | TRBJ1-1 | TRBV25-1 | TGTGCCAGCAGTCCGGGGGGGGGGCAGGACACAGAAGCTTTCTTT | CASSPGGGQDTEAFF
few | TRBD1 | TRBJ1-1 | TRBV30 | TGTGCCGGGGGGACAGGGGTGAACACTGAAGCTTTCTTT | CAGGTGVNTEAFF
few | NA | TRBJ1-1 | TRBV5-1 | TGCGCCAGCAGACCAGACAAGGGTCGTGAAGCTTTCTTT | CASRPDKGREAFF
many | NA | TRBJ2-7 | TRBV15 | TGTGCCACCAGTGCTCCTATGGGGTACGGGCAGTACTTC | CATSAPMGYGQYF
NA | TRBD1 | TRBJ2-7 | TRBV12-3/TRBV12-4 | TGTGCCAGCAGTGTAATCTGGGACAGGGTCGCACCGTACGAGCAGTACTTC | CASSVIWDRVAPYEQYF
NA | TRBD2 | TRBJ2-2 | TRBV5-1 | TGCGCCAGCAGCCCCCTAGCGGGAGTGGGCACCGGGGAGCTGTTTTTT | CASSPLAGVGTGELFF
NA | NA | TRBJ1-5 | TRBV27 | TGTGCCAGCAGTCCCTCACAGGGCCATAGCAATCAGCCCCAGCATTTT | CASSPSQGHSNQPQHF
few | NA | TRBJ2-3 | TRBV10-3 | TGTGCCATCAGTGACGCAGGCCTCGGGGATACGCAGTATTTT | CAISDAGLGDTQYF
NA | TRBD1 | TRBJ1-1 | TRBV7-3 | TGTGCCAGCAGCCCCCGGACAGGGGGCGTTCTAACTGAAGCTTTCTTT | CASSPRTGGVLTEAFF
NA | TRBD2 | TRBJ2-3 | TRBV24-1 | TGTGCCACCAGTGATAAAGCGGGATTGAAAGATACGCAGTATTTT | CATSDKAGLKDTQYF
many | TRBD2 | TRBJ2-7 | TRBV20-1 | TGCAGTGCTAGAGGGACTAGTCCCTCCTACGAGCAGTACTTC | CSARGTSPSYEQYF
NA | NA | TRBJ2-5 | TRBV29-1 | TGCAGAGTTGATTGTAGCGGCCGGCTGGAGACCCAGTACTTC | CRVDCSGRLETQYF
few | NA | TRBJ2-7 | TRBV7-8 | TGTGCCAGCAGCCCCCTTCGGTGGTCCTACGAGCAGTACTTC | CASSPLRWSYEQYF
NA | TRBD1 | TRBJ1-4 | TRBV7-2 | TGTGCCAGCAGCGCCACGTGGACAGGGGGAAATGAAAAACTGTTTTTT | CASSATWTGGNEKLFF
NA | NA | TRBJ2-5 | TRBV7-9 | TGTGCCAGCAGCTTAGGGTACCAGGGGACCCAGTACTTC | CASSLGYQGTQYF